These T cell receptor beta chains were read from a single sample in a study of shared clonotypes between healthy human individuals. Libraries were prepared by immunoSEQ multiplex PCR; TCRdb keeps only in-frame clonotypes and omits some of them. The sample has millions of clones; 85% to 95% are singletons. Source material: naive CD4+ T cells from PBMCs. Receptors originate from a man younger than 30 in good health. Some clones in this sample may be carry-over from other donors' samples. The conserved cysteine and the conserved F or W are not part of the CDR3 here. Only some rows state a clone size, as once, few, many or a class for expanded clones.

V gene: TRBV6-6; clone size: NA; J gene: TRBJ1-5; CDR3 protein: ASSTTDSNQPQH
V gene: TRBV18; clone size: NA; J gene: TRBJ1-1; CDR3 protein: ASSPTDGYTEAF
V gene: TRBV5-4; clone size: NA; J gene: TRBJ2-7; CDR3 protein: ASRPQEGGHEQY
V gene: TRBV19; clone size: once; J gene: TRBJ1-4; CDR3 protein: ASRQQGRANEKLF
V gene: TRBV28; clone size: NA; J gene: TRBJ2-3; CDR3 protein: ASRTGRRGTDTQY
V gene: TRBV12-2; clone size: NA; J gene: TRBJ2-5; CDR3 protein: ASRLRSGLREETQY
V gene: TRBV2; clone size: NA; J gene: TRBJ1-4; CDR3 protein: ASSVDRGTNEKLF
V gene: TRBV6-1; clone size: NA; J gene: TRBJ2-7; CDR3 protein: ASSEAPRRVPYEQY
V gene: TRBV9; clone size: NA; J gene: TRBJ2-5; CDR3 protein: ASSPRGSGSDGTQY
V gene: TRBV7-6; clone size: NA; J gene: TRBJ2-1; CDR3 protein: ASSLVRREGRNEQF
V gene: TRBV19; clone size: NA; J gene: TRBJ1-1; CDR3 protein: ASSIGQGAWNTEAF
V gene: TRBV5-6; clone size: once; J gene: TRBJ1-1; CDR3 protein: ASSLAGPPNTEAF
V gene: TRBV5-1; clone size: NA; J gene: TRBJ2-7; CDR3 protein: ASSPRRTGLDEQY
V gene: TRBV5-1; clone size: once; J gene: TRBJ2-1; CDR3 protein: ASRGGDYNEQF
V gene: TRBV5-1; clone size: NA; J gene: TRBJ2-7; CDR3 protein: ASSLTVTSYEQY
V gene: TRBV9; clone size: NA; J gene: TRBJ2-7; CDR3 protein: ASSAQGDRLDEQY
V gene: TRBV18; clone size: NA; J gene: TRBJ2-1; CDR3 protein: ASSPVGVGEQF
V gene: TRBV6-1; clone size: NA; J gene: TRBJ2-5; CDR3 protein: ASMLGQGGETQY
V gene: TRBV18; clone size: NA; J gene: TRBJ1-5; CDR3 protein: ASSPSAGRGQPQH
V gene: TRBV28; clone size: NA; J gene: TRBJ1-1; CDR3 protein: ASSQYKEAF